This T cell receptor beta chain came from a study of response to subunit inactivated influenza vaccine (dated by TCRdb to 2017 to 2018). A note on the overall study: Deep quantitative profiling of the T cell receptor repertoire was used in the study to follow responses to a trivalent subunit inactivated influenza vaccine. Results the study describes overall, beyond this receptor: The authors proposed that each seasonal influenza vaccination may bring in only a limited number of new T cells.

This clonotype was observed a handful of times. No cognate antigen has been identified for it. No base qualities exist here, and no much larger clone lies one base off it. The library was prepared using RT-PCR. Sequencing instrument: Illumina HiSeq 2500. Using fastp at Q25 and MiXCR, TCRdb reprocessed the public reads and kept productive beta chains. Under each unique CDR3 protein, matching rows form one entry showing the most common genes and DNA. This sample comprises around 490,000 distinct CDR3 sequences, approximately 7.6% of them detected only once. The ten largest clones represent about an eighth of the sample. V has 6 bases trimmed and J has 5 bases trimmed; junction bases matching no gene number 9. From a lookup of the germline V gene, CDR1 and CDR2 are SGHTA and FQGNSA. The cysteine opens and the phenylalanine closes a CDR3 of 14 amino acids. Only the CDR3 DNA is retained, 42 bases long and in frame from the first base.

Specimen: PBMCs from blood, collected less than 30 months after vaccination. The receptor comes from a man between 50 and 70 years old who received an inactivated influenza vaccine. Donor details come from another sample of the same person, matched by shared clones. Here the chain combines TRBV7-2 and TRBJ2-5; TRBD1 agrees with 7 junctional bases. The DNA reads TGTGCCAGCAGACCCCGGACAGGCCAGGAGACCCAGTACTTC. This translates into CASRPRTGQETQYF.